Here is one T cell receptor beta chain with its context. This entry belongs to a study of T cells after yellow fever vaccination. The CDR3 spans 18 residues. The V gene lost 0 bases and the J gene lost 1 base, with 17 bases spanning the gap. Germline lookup yields CDR1 LGHNA and CDR2 YNFKEQ. Researchers made TCR cDNA using 5'RACE template switching, and this step added a universal primer site and UMIs. In TCRdb, the 5' RACE reads were re-called with MiXCR into one record per CDR3 protein. The sample has 300,000 to 400,000 distinct CDR3 sequences, around a tenth seen once. The rearrangement links TRBV4-2 to TRBJ2-3, with D maybe TRBD2 (5 bases). This sequence was found in a man aged 18 to 30 who received the YFV17D yellow fever vaccine. Specimen: CD4+ T cells sorted from PBMCs, collected 45 days after the yellow fever booster vaccination. The CDR3 DNA is TGTGCCAGCAGCCAAGATTTGATGTCAGCGGACGGCACAGATACGCAGTATTTT. It specifies CASSQDLMSADGTDTQYF.